This T cell receptor (beta chain) derives from a study of blood T cell repertoires in COVID-19. Across the whole study: Samples of COVID-19 (acute and convalescent) were obtained from the United States, Italy and Spain. The analysed material was cDNA or gDNA that came from T cells, B-cell-depleted T cells, or PBMCs.

Germline V gene data show CDR1 as LNHDA and CDR2 as SQIVND (reference sequence). The V gene end was trimmed by 3 bases and the J gene end by 6 bases; junction bases not matched to a gene: 6. This CDR3 comprises 15 residues. Study processing details: Estimation of nucleated cell counts relied on the amplification of reference gene primers. Using immunoSEQ multiplex PCR, the repertoire was profiled, and TCRdb retains in-frame clones only, with some absent. The V and J calls and clone size are taken from that table; D and trimming were inferred from the DNA. Here the sample spans about 330,000 clones, around 89% being singletons.

The sample comprised peripheral blood. The sequence came from a man aged 18 to 30 who had recovered from COVID-19. The rearrangement uses TRBV19 and TRBJ1-2, with TRBD1 matching 11 bases. This CDR3 reads CASSIVLDRGHGYTF. As DNA, the CDR3 is TGTGCCAGTAGTATTGTCTTGGACAGGGGGCATGGCTACACCTTC. Full variable domain (rest looked up from reference TRBV19 and TRBJ1-2): DGGITQSPKYLFRKEGQNVTLSCEQNLNHDAMYWYRQDPGQGLRLIYYSQIVNDFQKGDIAEGYSVSREKKESFPLTVTSAQKNPTAFYLCASSIVLDRGHGYTFGSGTRLTVV.